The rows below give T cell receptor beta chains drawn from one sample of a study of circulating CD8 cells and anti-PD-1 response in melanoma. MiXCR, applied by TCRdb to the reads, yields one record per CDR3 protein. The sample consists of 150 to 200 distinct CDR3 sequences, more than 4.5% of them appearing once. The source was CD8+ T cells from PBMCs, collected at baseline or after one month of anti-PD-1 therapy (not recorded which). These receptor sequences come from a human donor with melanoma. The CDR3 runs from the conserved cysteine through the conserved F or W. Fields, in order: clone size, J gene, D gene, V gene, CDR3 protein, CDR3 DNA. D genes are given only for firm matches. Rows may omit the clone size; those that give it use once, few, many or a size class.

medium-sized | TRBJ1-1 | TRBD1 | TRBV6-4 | CASGTREGARTEAFF | TGTGCCAGCGGCACAAGGGAGGGGGCGCGGACTGAAGCTTTCTTT
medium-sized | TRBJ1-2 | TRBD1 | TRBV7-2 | CASSLTGVGYTF | TGTGCCAGCAGCCTTACAGGGGTCGGCTACACCTTC
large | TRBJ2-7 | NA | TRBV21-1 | CASSPPPGLSYEQYF | TGTGCCAGCAGCCCCCCTCCGGGACTTTCCTACGAGCAGTACTTC
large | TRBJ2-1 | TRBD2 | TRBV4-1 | CASSHGTSGGIYEQFF | TGCGCCAGCAGCCATGGGACTAGCGGGGGTATATATGAGCAGTTCTTC
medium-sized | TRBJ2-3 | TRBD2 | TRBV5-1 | CASSLGLAGVRDTQYF | TGCGCCAGCAGCTTGGGACTAGCGGGGGTCCGGGATACGCAGTATTTT
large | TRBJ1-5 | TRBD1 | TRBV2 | CASSEAGQGNQPQHF | TGTGCCAGCAGTGAAGCAGGACAGGGCAATCAGCCCCAGCATTTT
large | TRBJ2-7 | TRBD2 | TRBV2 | CASSDSGGGNEQYF | TGTGCCAGCAGCGATAGCGGGGGGGGCAACGAGCAGTACTTC
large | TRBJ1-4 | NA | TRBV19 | CASTFGPTNEKLFF | TGTGCCAGTACATTTGGGCCGACTAATGAAAAACTGTTTTTT
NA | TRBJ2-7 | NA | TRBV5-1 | CASSPEDASSYEQYF | TGCGCCAGCAGCCCGGAGGACGCTAGCTCCTACGAGCAGTACTTC
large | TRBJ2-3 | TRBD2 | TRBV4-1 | CASSQGASGGASDTQYF | TGCGCCAGCAGCCAAGGGGCGAGCGGGGGGGCATCAGATACGCAGTATTTT
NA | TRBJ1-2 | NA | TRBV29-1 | CSVEVKPYGYTF | TGCAGCGTTGAAGTCAAGCCCTATGGCTACACCTTC
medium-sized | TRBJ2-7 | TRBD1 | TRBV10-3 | CAMGQSFWEQYF | TGTGCCATGGGACAGTCTTTCTGGGAGCAGTACTTC
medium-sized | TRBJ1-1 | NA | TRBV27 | CASSSGMNTEAFF | TGTGCCAGCAGTTCCGGAATGAACACTGAAGCTTTCTTT
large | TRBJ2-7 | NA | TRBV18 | CASSPHSASDRKYEQYF | TGTGCCAGCTCACCACACAGCGCGTCGGACAGAAAATACGAGCAGTACTTC
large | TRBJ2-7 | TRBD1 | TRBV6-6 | CASSADRGWYEQYF | TGTGCCAGCAGTGCGGACAGGGGATGGTACGAGCAGTACTTC
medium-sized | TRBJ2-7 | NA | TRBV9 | CASSFNSGVGEQYF | TGTGCCAGCAGCTTCAACTCGGGCGTTGGAGAGCAGTACTTC
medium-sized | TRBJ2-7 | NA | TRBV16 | CASSVGYEQYF | TGTGCCAGCAGCGTCGGATACGAGCAGTACTTC
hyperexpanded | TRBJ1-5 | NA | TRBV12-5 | CASGSGWGGNQPQHF | TGTGCTAGTGGCTCCGGATGGGGTGGCAATCAGCCCCAGCATTTT
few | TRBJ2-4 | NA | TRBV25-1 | CATFYKNIQYF | TGTGCCACCTTCTACAAAAACATTCAGTACTTC
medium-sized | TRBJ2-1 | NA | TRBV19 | CASSILAGTYNEQFF | TGTGCCAGTAGTATCTTGGCGGGGACCTACAATGAGCAGTTCTTC
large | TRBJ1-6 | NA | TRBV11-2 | CASSLDPQPRISPLHF | TGTGCCAGCAGCTTAGATCCCCAACCGAGGATCTCACCCCTCCACTTT
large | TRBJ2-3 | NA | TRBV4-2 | CASSQVASSTDTQYF | TGTGCCAGCAGCCAAGTGGCTAGCAGCACAGATACGCAGTATTTT
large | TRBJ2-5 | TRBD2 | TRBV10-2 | CASRGTSGGMETQYF | TGCGCCAGCAGGGGGACTAGCGGGGGGATGGAGACCCAGTACTTC
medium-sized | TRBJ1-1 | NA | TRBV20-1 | CSARAPLRTEAFF | TGCAGTGCTAGAGCGCCTTTACGGACTGAAGCTTTCTTT
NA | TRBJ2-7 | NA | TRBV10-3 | CAITGPEGAQYF | TGTGCCATCACCGGACCGGAGGGAGCGCAGTACTTC
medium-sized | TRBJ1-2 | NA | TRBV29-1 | CSAPVVSTPRGGGYTF | TGCAGCGCGCCCGTCGTGTCCACTCCGCGGGGCGGGGGCTACACCTTC
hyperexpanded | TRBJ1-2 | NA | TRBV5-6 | CASSLEVGSETYGYTF | TGTGCCAGCAGCTTGGAAGTTGGCAGCGAGACCTATGGCTACACCTTC
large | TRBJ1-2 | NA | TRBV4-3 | CASSQDGGYTF | TGCGCCAGCAGCCAAGATGGAGGCTACACCTTC
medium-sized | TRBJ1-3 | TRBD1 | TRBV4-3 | CASSPWAGGNTIYF | TGCGCCAGCAGCCCTTGGGCAGGGGGGAACACCATATATTTT